This T cell receptor (beta chain) derives from a study of blood T cell repertoires in COVID-19. Per the germline V gene, CDR1 is SEHNR and CDR2 is FQNEAQ (reference sequence). V lost 4 bases to trimming and J lost 4 bases; unmatched junction nucleotides: 8. The CDR3 is made up of 16 amino acids. This clone showed up just once. Clones were sequenced by immunoSEQ multiplex PCR, and TCRdb holds only the in-frame ones, with some missing. The sample lists 86,000 or so clones; approximately 79% were seen once. The clonotype comes from a man in his 70s with acute or convalescent COVID-19. The genes are TRBV7-9 and TRBJ2-3; 10 bases fit TRBD1. The sample taken for sequencing was peripheral blood. The CDR3 here is CASSSSGQGVPDTQYF. CDR3 nucleotide sequence: TGTGCCAGCAGCTCTTCCGGACAGGGGGTTCCAGATACGCAGTATTTT.